This entry describes one TCR beta chain. Its antigen is not identified. These data belong to a study of a mutant IDH1 vaccine in newly diagnosed glioma. Study-wide results and limits: Pseudoprogression looked unconnected to shifts in top peripheral T cell clonotypes. 80% to 95% of patients showed vaccine-induced immune responses across multiple MHC alleles.

Time point specified: week 11, during vaccination. A single vaccine dose contained 300 ug of mutant IDH1 20-mer peptide, and topical imiquimod was used with it. Donors' newly diagnosed IDH1-mutant WHO grade 3 or 4 astrocytomas lacked nuclear ATRX. V was pared by 0 bases and J by 14 bases, with 15 bases between. There are 13 residues in the CDR3. The germline V gene has CDR1 MGHRA and CDR2 YSYEKL. Assay: immunoSEQ multiplex PCR; the TCRdb copy retains only in-frame clones and omits some. Of about 64,000 clones listed, approximately 84% were seen once; the top ten hold roughly 9.5%. The sequence came from a woman aged 45-60 years with glioma. Sequenced here: PBMCs, sampled from a glioma patient whose treatment included an IDH1 peptide vaccine. The chain is built from TRBV4-1 and TRBJ2-3; TRBD2 might be the D (5 bases). CDR3 amino acids: CASSQDGAGRSYF. The CDR3 DNA sequence: TGCGCCAGCAGCCAAGACGGTGCGGGCCGGTCGTATTTT.